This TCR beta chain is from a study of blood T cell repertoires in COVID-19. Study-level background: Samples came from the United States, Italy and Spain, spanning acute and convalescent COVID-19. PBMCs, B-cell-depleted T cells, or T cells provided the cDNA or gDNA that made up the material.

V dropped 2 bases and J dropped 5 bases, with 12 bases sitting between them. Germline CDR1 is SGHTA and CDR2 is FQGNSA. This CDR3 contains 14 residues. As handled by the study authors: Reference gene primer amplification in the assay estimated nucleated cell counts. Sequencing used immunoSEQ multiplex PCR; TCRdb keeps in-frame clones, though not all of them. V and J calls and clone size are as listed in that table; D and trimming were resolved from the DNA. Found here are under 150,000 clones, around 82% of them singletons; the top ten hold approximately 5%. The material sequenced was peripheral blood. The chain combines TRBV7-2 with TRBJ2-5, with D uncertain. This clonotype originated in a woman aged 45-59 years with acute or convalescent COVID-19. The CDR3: CASSLSFNSETQYF. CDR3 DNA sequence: TGTGCCAGCAGCTTATCTTTTAATTCGGAGACCCAGTACTTC.